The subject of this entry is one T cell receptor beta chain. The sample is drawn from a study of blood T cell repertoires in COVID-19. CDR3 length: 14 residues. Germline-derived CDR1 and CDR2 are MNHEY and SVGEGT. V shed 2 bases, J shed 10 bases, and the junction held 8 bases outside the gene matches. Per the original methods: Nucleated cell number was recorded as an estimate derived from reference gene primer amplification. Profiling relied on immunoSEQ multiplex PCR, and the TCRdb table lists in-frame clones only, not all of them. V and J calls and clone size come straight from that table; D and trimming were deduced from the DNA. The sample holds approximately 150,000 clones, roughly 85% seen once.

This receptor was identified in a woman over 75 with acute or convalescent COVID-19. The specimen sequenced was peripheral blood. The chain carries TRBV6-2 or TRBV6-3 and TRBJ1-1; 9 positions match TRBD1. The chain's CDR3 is CASSYPSDRGRAFF. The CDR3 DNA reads TGTGCCAGCAGTTACCCATCCGACAGGGGGAGAGCTTTCTTT.